These 21 T cell receptor beta chains share one sample of origin, sequenced in a study of T cell responses to AZD1222 COVID-19 vaccine. Only in-frame clones appear in the TCRdb table, and some are missing; sequencing was by immunoSEQ multiplex PCR. The table shows around 150,000 clones, with about 90% occurring only once. Source: peripheral blood, taken on day 0 of AZD1222 vaccination. Source of these receptors: an adult in good health.

V usage is TRBV29-1 and J usage is TRBJ1-3, with D possibly being TRBD1 (5 bases). V was cut by 7 bases and J by 4 bases, with 20 bases left in between. The length of the CDR3 is 15 residues. Germline CDR1 reads SQVTM; CDR2 reads ANQGSEA. This chain's CDR3 is CSEGDSLVTGNTIYF. The CDR3 nucleotides are TGCAGCGAAGGCGACAGCCTAGTAACGGGAAACACCATATATTTT.

The chain carries TRBV7-2 and TRBJ2-1; either TRBD1 or TRBD2 may fit D (6 bases each). Germline V gives CDR1 SGHTA, CDR2 FQGNSA. The CDR3 sequence is 15 residues long. V gave up 2 bases and J gave up 8 bases, with 16 bases separating them. This CDR3 reads CASSLLGGTAHEQFF. CDR3 coding DNA: TGTGCCAGCAGCTTACTGGGGGGCACCGCCCATGAGCAGTTCTTC.

This sequence joins TRBV6-1 and TRBJ1-5, with no clear D. CDR3 length: 12 residues. Germline assignment: CDR1 MNHNS and CDR2 SASEGT. With 2 bases removed from V and 5 bases from J, the gap between germline ends came to 4 bases. This CDR3 reads CASSETDQPQHF. CDR3 nucleotides: TGTGCCAGCAGTGAAACGGATCAGCCCCAGCATTTT.

The rearrangement uses TRBV9 and TRBJ2-1; possible D gene TRBD2, 6 bases. V shed 0 bases and J shed 5 bases, with 18 bases lying between them. There are 17 residues in the CDR3. The V gene's germline CDR1 is SGDLS and CDR2 YYNGEE. CDR3 nucleotide sequence: TGTGCCAGCAGCGTAGGGGCACCGGCTAGCGTGGACAATGAGCAGTTCTTC. Amino acids: CASSVGAPASVDNEQFF.

The genes are TRBV27 and TRBJ2-7; 16 bases fit TRBD2. The CDR3 totals 18 residues. After removal of 5 bases from V and 1 base from J, the junction contained 8 bases not matched to a gene. Per the germline V gene, CDR1 is MNHEY and CDR2 is SMNVEV (reference sequence). The CDR3 spells CASSPGLAGGSTSYEQYF. The CDR3, as DNA: TGTGCCAGCAGTCCGGGACTAGCGGGAGGGAGTACGTCCTACGAGCAGTACTTC.

At least ten counts were recorded for this clone. CDR3 nucleotide sequence: TGTGCCAGCAGCCCCGGGACTGCGTATGAGCAGTACTTC. Translating it yields CASSPGTAYEQYF. The chain links TRBV16 to TRBJ2-7; D may be TRBD2 (6 bases). This CDR3 contains 13 residues. The V end was cut by 4 bases, the J end by 7 bases, with 14 bases between. The germline CDR1 and CDR2 sequences are KGHSY and FQNENV.

This chain joins TRBV19 and TRBJ1-2, with 9 bases identical to TRBD1. The ends lost 5 bases at V and 6 bases at J; junction bases unmatched: 4. Germline V gene data show CDR1 as LNHDA and CDR2 as SQIVND (reference sequence). CDR3 length: 13 residues. The CDR3 protein is CASSRTGEDGYTF. The CDR3 bases are TGTGCCAGTAGTCGGACAGGGGAGGATGGCTACACCTTC.

The CDR3 nucleotides read TGTGCCAGCGGGAGACTAGCGGGACCGTACGAGCAGTACTTC. The encoded protein is CASGRLAGPYEQYF. The chain carries TRBV3-1 (or the pseudogene TRBV3-2) and TRBJ2-7, with 11 bases identical to TRBD2. CDR1 LGHDT and CDR2 YNNKEL come from the germline V gene (reference sequence). The J segment lost 4 bases and the V segment lost 8 bases, leaving 7 bases of the junction unmatched. There are 14 residues in the CDR3.

This chain connects TRBV6-5 to TRBJ1-1; D call uncertain. V dropped 5 bases and J dropped 7 bases, with 11 bases sitting between them. The CDR3 is 12 residues long. Germline CDR1 MNHEY, CDR2 SVGAGI. The CDR3 DNA is TGTGCCAGCAGTAACCGGGTCTTTGAAGCTTTCTTT. It is translated as CASSNRVFEAFF.

This chain connects TRBV11-2 to TRBJ2-3; 7 positions agree with TRBD2. V shed 0 bases and J 6 bases; nucleotides not matched to a gene: 6. This CDR3 is built from 15 residues. Germline assignment: CDR1 SGHAT and CDR2 FQNNGV. CDR3 region: CASSLEAGRSDTQYF. CDR3 bases: TGTGCCAGCAGCTTAGAAGCGGGAAGGTCGGATACGCAGTATTTT.

The chain combines TRBV19 with TRBJ2-1; D is unresolved. This CDR3 region has 12 residues. Between the trimmed V and J ends, which lost 3 bases and 7 bases, there was a span of 7 bases. Germline loops: CDR1 LNHDA, CDR2 SQIVND (reference sequence). In DNA form, the CDR3 reads TGTGCCAGTAGTATCTCCAGAAATGAGCAGTTCTTC. Its translation is CASSISRNEQFF. The whole variable domain, filled in from reference TRBV19 and TRBJ2-1, reads DGGITQSPKYLFRKEGQNVTLSCEQNLNHDAMYWYRQDPGQGLRLIYYSQIVNDFQKGDIAEGYSVSREKKESFPLTVTSAQKNPTAFYLCASSISRNEQFFGPGTRLTVL.

This chain uses TRBV5-6 with TRBJ1-1; no firm D call. V lost 6 bases and J lost 2, with 11 bases in between. The CDR3 is 13 residues long. The germline V gene encodes CDR1 SGHDT and CDR2 YYEEEE. As DNA, the CDR3 is TGTGCCAGCACCTTTACAAGTAACACTGAAGCTTTCTTT. The encoded protein is CASTFTSNTEAFF.

The J gene is TRBJ2-1, the V gene TRBV4-3, with TRBD2 matching 9 bases. The V gene end was trimmed by 0 bases and the J gene end by 8 bases; junction bases not matched to a gene: 11. The CDR3 runs 17 residues. CDR1 and CDR2 (germline): LGHNA, YSLEER. CDR3 amino acids: CASSQDPAGGLLDEQFF. The CDR3 nucleotides read TGCGCCAGCAGCCAAGATCCGGCGGGGGGGCTATTGGATGAGCAGTTCTTC.

The genes are TRBV6-2 or TRBV6-3 and TRBJ1-6, with 9 positions matching TRBD1. This CDR3 region has 15 residues. V was pared by 6 bases and J by 8 bases, with 8 bases of the junction left unmatched. Germline assignment: CDR1 MNHEY and CDR2 SVGEGT. CDR3 sequence: CASSLQGADHSPLHF. The CDR3 nucleotides read TGTGCCAGCAGCCTACAGGGGGCGGACCATTCACCCCTCCACTTT.

V and J are TRBV18 and TRBJ1-1; D is unclear. With 2 bases removed from V and 0 bases from J, the gap between germline ends came to 10 bases. Germline loops: CDR1 KGHSH, CDR2 LQKENI. The CDR3 loop spans 15 amino acids. The DNA for the CDR3 is TGTGCCAGCTCACCATTTACAGAGGTGAACACTGAAGCTTTCTTT. Amino acids: CASSPFTEVNTEAFF.

The chain uses TRBV10-1 and TRBJ1-1, with TRBD1 identical over 9 bases. The V and J ends lost 6 bases and 8 bases, in that order; junction bases with no gene match: 7. The CDR3 is 13 amino acids. Germline V gives CDR1 WNHNN, CDR2 SYGVQD (reference sequence). CDR3 sequence reads: CASSQDRGVEAFF. CDR3 DNA sequence: TGCGCCAGCAGCCAGGACAGGGGTGTCGAAGCTTTCTTT.

The chain uses TRBV5-1 and TRBJ1-1; 7 bases are shared with TRBD1. This CDR3 has 16 residues. Trimming at V came to 0 bases and at J to 3 bases, leaving 8 bases not matched to a gene. Germline V gene data show CDR1 as SGHRS and CDR2 as YFSETQ. Here the CDR3 reads CASSLVQPQGDTEAFF. CDR3 bases: TGCGCCAGCAGCTTGGTGCAGCCCCAGGGGGACACTGAAGCTTTCTTT. Drawing the rest from reference TRBV5-1 and TRBJ1-1, the complete variable domain is KAGVTQTPRYLIKTRGQQVTLSCSPISGHRSVSWYQQTPGQGLQFLFEYFSETQRNKGNFPGRFSGRQFSNSRSEMNVSTLELGDSALYLCASSLVQPQGDTEAFFGQGTRLTVV.

The chain uses TRBV2 and TRBJ1-2; 7 bases map to TRBD1. CDR1 and CDR2 from the germline V gene are SNHLY and FYNNEI. The CDR3 totals 14 residues. V was clipped by 3 bases and J by 7 bases; unmatched bases: 8. The chain's CDR3 is CASSEDRSIGGYTF. The CDR3 region has the DNA TGTGCCAGCAGTGAGGACAGGTCGATAGGTGGCTACACCTTC.

This chain connects TRBV30 to TRBJ2-7; tentatively, D is TRBD2 (5 bases). The CDR3 sequence is 12 residues long. Germline lookup yields CDR1 GTSNPN and CDR2 SVGIG (reference sequence). The ends were cut back, 5 bases at V and 6 bases at J, with 14 bases in the middle. The CDR3 loop reads CAWSQAGSEQYF. The DNA for the CDR3 is TGTGCCTGGTCGCAGGCGGGTTCCGAGCAGTACTTC.

The gene calls are TRBV7-2 and TRBJ2-5; no firm D call. V was pared by 1 base and J by 1 base, with 10 bases between. This CDR3 contains 15 residues. Germline V gives CDR1 SGHTA, CDR2 FQGNSA. CDR3 residues: CASSLVAARQETQYF. DNA of the CDR3: TGTGCCAGCAGCTTAGTTGCAGCGCGCCAAGAGACCCAGTACTTC.

This chain joins TRBV5-8 and TRBJ2-7; possible D gene TRBD1, 5 bases. V dropped 0 bases and J dropped 4 bases, with 14 bases sitting between them. CDR3 length: 15 amino acids. Per the germline V gene, CDR1 is SGHTS and CDR2 is YDEGEE. CDR3 bases: TGTGCCAGCAGCTTGGGGCGCGACAGAGCTTACGAGCAGTACTTC. The encoded protein is CASSLGRDRAYEQYF.